Described below is a single T cell receptor beta chain sequence and its context. What this receptor recognizes is not known. It has no much larger one-base neighbor in the sample; base qualities were not kept. This record comes from a study of control samples from healthy donors and cancer patients (dated by TCRdb to about 2020). To prepare the library, the immunoSEQ multiplex PCR assay was applied. TCRdb mirrors the immuneACCESS table, restricted to in-frame sequences. Some clones are absent from its copies; in checked studies, under half trace to an unresolved V gene, and the reason for the others is unknown. Across this sample there are roughly 120,000 clones, with 90% to 95% seen only once. Of the sample, about 1.5% falls within the top ten clones. From the cysteine through the phenylalanine, the CDR3 covers 18 amino acids. The retained sequence is limited to the CDR3, 54 bases, with the frame set at the first base. The V and J ends are trimmed by 4 bases and 6 bases, leaving 25 bases between them. Reading the germline V gene (reference sequence) gives CDR1 LNHDA and CDR2 SQIVND.

The rearranged segments are TRBV19 and TRBJ1-5; the D gene is perhaps TRBD1, on 6 matching bases. Sequencing was done on a sample of PBMCs. This receptor was identified in a man in his forties or fifties with head and neck cancer. The CDR3 here reads CASSKLLQGRLIAQPQHF. DNA sequence: TGTGCCAGTAGTAAGCTCTTGCAGGGGCGCTTGATTGCTCAGCCCCAGCATTTT. Reference TRBV19 and TRBJ1-5 proteins supply the regions before and after the CDR3; the full variable domain is: DGGITQSPKYLFRKEGQNVTLSCEQNLNHDAMYWYRQDPGQGLRLIYYSQIVNDFQKGDIAEGYSVSREKKESFPLTVTSAQKNPTAFYLCASSKLLQGRLIAQPQHFGDGTRLSIL.